This T cell receptor (beta chain) originates from a study of blood T cell repertoires in COVID-19. For the study at large: The samples span acute and convalescent COVID-19 from the United States, Italy and Spain. The cDNA or gDNA used as material had been derived from T cells, B-cell-depleted T cells, or PBMCs.

Sequencing used immunoSEQ multiplex PCR; TCRdb keeps in-frame clones, though not all of them. The data show 350,000 to 450,000 clones, with 89% seen just once and 1.5% to 1.8% held by the top ten. With 1 base removed from V and 5 bases from J, the gap between germline ends came to 18 bases. The CDR3 runs 17 residues. CDR1 is MNHEY, CDR2 SMNVEV, per germline (reference sequence). It was during active infection that Seattle patients were enrolled and then longitudinally followed. This TCR was recovered from a woman aged 40 to 49 with COVID-19, enrolled during active disease. J is TRBJ1-5 and V is TRBV27; maybe TRBD1 (6 bases). The material sequenced was peripheral blood. The CDR3 sequence: CASSLYGGRGKDQPQHF. The DNA for the CDR3 is TGTGCCAGCAGTTTATACGGGGGGCGCGGTAAGGATCAGCCCCAGCATTTT.